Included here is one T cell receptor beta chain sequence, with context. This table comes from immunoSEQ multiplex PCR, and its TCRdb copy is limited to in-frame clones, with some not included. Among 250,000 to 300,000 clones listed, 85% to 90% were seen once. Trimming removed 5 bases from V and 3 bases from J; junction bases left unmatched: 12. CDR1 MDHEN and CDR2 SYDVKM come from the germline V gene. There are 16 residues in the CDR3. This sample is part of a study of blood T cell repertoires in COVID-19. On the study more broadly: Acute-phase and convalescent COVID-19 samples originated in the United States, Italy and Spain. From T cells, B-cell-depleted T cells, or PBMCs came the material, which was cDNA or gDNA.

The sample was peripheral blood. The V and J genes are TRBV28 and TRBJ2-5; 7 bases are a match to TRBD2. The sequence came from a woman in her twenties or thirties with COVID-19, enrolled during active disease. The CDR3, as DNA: TGTGCCAGCAGTGCCTCAGGGACTACCAAAAAAGAGACCCAGTACTTC. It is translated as CASSASGTTKKETQYF.